The 23 T cell receptor beta chains below all came from one sample that was sequenced in a study of blood T cell repertoires in COVID-19 (dated by TCRdb to the early 2020s). The method was the immunoSEQ multiplex PCR assay. The clones in this table, taken by TCRdb from immuneACCESS, are in-frame only. Not every clone is retained; where verified, under half of the shortfall comes from an unresolved V gene, and the cause of the rest is unknown. A total of 150,000 to 200,000 clones appear in this sample, more than 75% of them only once. The ten largest clones take up approximately 6% of the sample. Sequences were obtained from peripheral blood. The source is a man aged 35-49 years with active or convalescent COVID-19.

The CDR3 is CASSDSGTGMEGYTF. The DNA of the CDR3 is TGTGCCAGCAGTGACTCCGGGACAGGGATGGAAGGCTACACCTTC. The chain couples TRBV6-4 to TRBJ1-2, with TRBD1 matching 9 bases. Germline V gene data show CDR1 as MRHNA and CDR2 as SNTAGT. The CDR3 runs 15 residues. With 0 bases clipped from V and 8 bases from J, the junction kept 7 bases outside the gene matches.

The chain links TRBV7-2 to TRBJ2-3; TRBD1 is a possible D gene (6 bases). Trimming pared 5 bases from V and 2 bases from J, leaving 17 bases between. The CDR3 length is 16 residues. Germline V lookup: CDR1 SGHTA, CDR2 FQGNSA. The CDR3 is CASSDRPGTFTDTQYF. The CDR3 DNA follows: TGTGCCAGCAGCGACAGGCCGGGGACCTTCACAGATACGCAGTATTTT.

The chain uses TRBV24-1 and TRBJ1-2; maybe TRBD1 (6 bases). The length of the CDR3 is 12 residues. Germline CDR1 reads KGHDR; CDR2 reads SFDVKD. Trimming took 11 bases from V and 4 from J, leaving 13 bases between them. The CDR3 bases are TGTGCCAGGCGGGGGCGGATCTATGGCTACACCTTC. This gives the protein CARRGRIYGYTF.

This clone was counted a few times. The chain's CDR3 is CASSPTGAAGNTIYF. For the CDR3, the DNA is TGTGCCAGTAGTCCCACAGGGGCTGCTGGAAACACCATATATTTT. The chain is built from TRBV19 and TRBJ1-3, with TRBD1 matching over 7 bases. J gave up 2 bases and V 5 bases, and 6 bases lay outside the gene matches. The CDR3 totals 15 residues. CDR1 is LNHDA and CDR2 is SQIVND in the germline V gene (reference sequence). The entire variable domain, with the rest obtained from reference TRBV19 and TRBJ1-3, is as follows: DGGITQSPKYLFRKEGQNVTLSCEQNLNHDAMYWYRQDPGQGLRLIYYSQIVNDFQKGDIAEGYSVSREKKESFPLTVTSAQKNPTAFYLCASSPTGAAGNTIYFGEGSWLTVV.

The CDR3 bases are TGTGCCAGCAGGGATACAGGGATGGGTGAAAAACTGTTTTTT. This sequence encodes CASRDTGMGEKLFF. This chain links TRBV6-5 with TRBJ1-4; D is perhaps TRBD1 (6 bases). Germline V gene sequence: CDR1 MNHEY, CDR2 SVGAGI. CDR3 length equals 14 residues. Trimming cost V 6 bases and J 7 bases, with 15 bases left between them.

This rearrangement joins TRBV27 to TRBJ2-7; D gene unclear. There are 15 residues in the CDR3. Germline V gene sequence: CDR1 MNHEY, CDR2 SMNVEV (reference sequence). The V end was cut by 3 bases, the J end by 5 bases, with 17 bases between. The CDR3 loop is CASSLQRPSSNEQYF. The CDR3 DNA reads TGTGCCAGCAGTTTGCAGCGACCCAGTAGTAACGAGCAGTACTTC.

J is TRBJ1-2 and V is TRBV19; 9 bases match TRBD1. Germline V gene sequence: CDR1 LNHDA, CDR2 SQIVND (reference sequence). J was trimmed by 6 bases and V by 3 bases; bases with no gene match: 8. The CDR3 has 15 residues. The CDR3 nucleotides are TGTGCCAGTAGTATGGGTGGGACAGGGAAGGATGGCTACACCTTC. Translating gives CASSMGGTGKDGYTF.

This clone was seen a single time. V and J are TRBV5-1 and TRBJ2-5; perhaps TRBD2 as D (6 bases). This CDR3 is built from 13 residues. V shed 6 bases and J shed 5 bases, with 14 bases lying between them. Germline CDR1 reads SGHRS; CDR2 reads YFSETQ. For the CDR3, the DNA is TGCGCCAGCACTACGACGGGGGACGAGACCCAGTACTTC. This codes for CASTTTGDETQYF. Supplemented by reference TRBV5-1 and TRBJ2-5, the full variable domain reads KAGVTQTPRYLIKTRGQQVTLSCSPISGHRSVSWYQQTPGQGLQFLFEYFSETQRNKGNFPGRFSGRQFSNSRSEMNVSTLELGDSALYLCASTTTGDETQYFGPGTRLLVL.

The chain couples TRBV27 to TRBJ1-1, with 8 bases identical to TRBD1. V was pared by 5 bases and J by 2 bases, with 7 bases of the junction left unmatched. CDR1 and CDR2 from the germline V gene are MNHEY and SMNVEV (reference sequence). The CDR3 extends over 15 amino acids. The CDR3 is CASSKTGGLNTEAFF. The CDR3 DNA sequence: TGTGCCAGCAGTAAAACAGGGGGATTAAACACTGAAGCTTTCTTT.

The V and J genes are TRBV5-1 and TRBJ2-2, with 14 bases aligning to TRBD2. Germline trimming cut 4 bases from V and 8 bases from J; bases unmatched to any gene: 4. The CDR3 extends over 15 amino acids. In germline, CDR1 is SGHRS, CDR2 YFSETQ. Here the CDR3 reads CASSTGTSGSGELFF. DNA of the CDR3: TGCGCCAGCAGCACAGGGACTAGCGGGAGTGGGGAGCTGTTTTTT.

The chain is built from TRBV5-5 and TRBJ1-1; D might be TRBD1 (5 bases). The V gene's germline CDR1 is SGHKS and CDR2 YYEKEE (reference sequence). There are 15 residues in the CDR3. Trimming left V 1 base short and J 4 bases short, with 14 bases between. The CDR3 sequence: CASSLMDGALTEAFF. The CDR3 DNA follows: TGTGCCAGCAGCTTGATGGATGGGGCGCTCACTGAAGCTTTCTTT.

V usage is TRBV5-1 and J usage is TRBJ1-1; 9 bases line up with TRBD1. From germline, CDR1 is SGHRS and CDR2 YFSETQ. The CDR3 loop spans 15 amino acids. Trimming took 4 bases from V and 3 from J; bases not matched to a gene: 7. CDR3 bases: TGCGCCAGCAGCCCCGGGACAGGGTATGACACTGAAGCTTTCTTT. This codes for CASSPGTGYDTEAFF.

Here the CDR3 DNA reads TGTGCCAGTATCTCAGGACTAGTATGGGACACCGGGGAGCTGTTTTTT. Its protein is CASISGLVWDTGELFF. V and J are TRBV19 and TRBJ2-2; the match to TRBD2 covers 7 bases. J gave up 3 bases and V 7 bases, and 11 bases lay outside the gene matches. This CDR3 is built from 16 residues. Germline V gene data show CDR1 as LNHDA and CDR2 as SQIVND (reference sequence).

CDR3 sequence (DNA): TGCGCCAGCAGCTTGAATATCCAGGGGGCCGTCGGGGAGCTGTTTTTT. Its protein product is CASSLNIQGAVGELFF. The rearrangement joins TRBV5-1 to TRBJ2-2; 8 nucleotides align to TRBD1. V dropped 1 base and J dropped 7; count of bases not matched to a gene: 9. The germline V gene has CDR1 SGHRS and CDR2 YFSETQ. There are 16 residues in the CDR3.

At least ten counts were recorded for this clone. J is TRBJ1-5 and V is TRBV4-1; D not resolved. The CDR3 loop spans 14 amino acids. CDR1 and CDR2 (germline): MGHRA, YSYEKL. Trimming stripped 4 bases from V and 0 bases from J, with 7 bases between. The CDR3 sequence: CASSRGYSNQPQHF. The DNA of the CDR3 is TGCGCCAGCAGCCGAGGATATAGCAATCAGCCCCAGCATTTT.

The chain has TRBV18 and TRBJ1-5, with 7 bases aligning to TRBD1. V shed 2 bases, J shed 2 bases, and the junction held 9 bases outside the gene matches. CDR3 size: 17 residues. Germline lookup yields CDR1 KGHSH and CDR2 LQKENI. In nucleotides, the CDR3 is TGTGCCAGCTCACCAATCAGGGGGGACCTCCGCAATCAGCCCCAGCATTTT. It translates to CASSPIRGDLRNQPQHF. The full variable domain, with the rest looked up from reference TRBV18 and TRBJ1-5, is NAGVMQNPRHLVRRRGQEARLRCSPMKGHSHVYWYRQLPEEGLKFMVYLQKENIIDESGMPKERFSAEFPKEGPSILRIQQVVRGDSAAYFCASSPIRGDLRNQPQHFGDGTRLSIL.

CDR3 amino acids: CASRGLAGEETQYF. The CDR3 DNA follows: TGTGCCAGCAGGGGACTAGCGGGAGAGGAGACCCAGTACTTC. The J gene is TRBJ2-5, the V gene TRBV28; 14 bases agree with TRBD2. CDR3 length: 14 residues. Germline trimming cut 6 bases from V and 5 bases from J; bases unmatched to any gene: 2. From germline, CDR1 is MDHEN and CDR2 SYDVKM.

The chain couples TRBV2 to TRBJ1-1; D is unresolved. This CDR3 is built from 16 residues. Looked up from germline, CDR1 is SNHLY and CDR2 is FYNNEI. Trimming shortened V by 7 bases and J by 1 base, and 19 bases separated the two germline ends. CDR3 protein: CASTVRSVNQNTEAFF. CDR3 DNA: TGTGCCAGCACGGTACGGTCCGTAAACCAGAACACTGAAGCTTTCTTT.

This chain uses TRBV7-2 with TRBJ1-5; D might be TRBD1 (6 bases). Trimming removed 3 bases at V and 6 bases at J, with 9 bases between. The CDR3 is 13 residues long. Germline V lookup: CDR1 SGHTA, CDR2 FQGNSA. CDR3 residues: CASSLIGGQPQHF. The CDR3 nucleotides are TGTGCCAGCAGCTTGATAGGGGGTCAGCCCCAGCATTTT.

The chain couples TRBV5-1 to TRBJ2-7; TRBD2 aligns across 15 bases. V was clipped by 7 bases and J by 6 bases; unmatched bases: 2. Germline-derived CDR1 and CDR2 are SGHRS and YFSETQ. This CDR3 has 13 amino acids. For the CDR3, the DNA is TGCGCCAGCGGACTAGCGGGAGGGTCCGAGCAGTACTTC. Translating gives CASGLAGGSEQYF.

The chain joins TRBV15 to TRBJ1-2; D gene unclear. The CDR3 runs 14 residues. Trimming took 1 base from V and 4 from J, leaving 10 bases between them. Germline CDR1 LNHNV, CDR2 YYDKDF (reference sequence). The CDR3 DNA is TGTGCCACCAGCAGAGGTCGGGGAGCCTATGGCTACACCTTC. This translates into CATSRGRGAYGYTF.

The V and J genes are TRBV7-2 and TRBJ2-5, with D possibly being TRBD2 (5 bases). The V and J ends lost 1 base and 0 bases respectively, with 9 bases between them. The length of the CDR3 is 15 residues. Per the germline V gene, CDR1 is SGHTA and CDR2 is FQGNSA. The CDR3 region is CASSLDGVDQETQYF. CDR3 in DNA: TGTGCCAGCAGCTTAGACGGGGTAGACCAAGAGACCCAGTACTTC.

The rearrangement joins TRBV2 to TRBJ2-7; D ambiguous. Trimming took off 4 bases at V and 7 bases at J, with 11 bases between the two ends. Germline V gene lookup returns CDR1 SNHLY and CDR2 FYNNEI. The CDR3 is 12 amino acids. CDR3 DNA: TGTGCCAGCAGTGGACCAAACGGGGAGCAGTACTTC. Translation: CASSGPNGEQYF.